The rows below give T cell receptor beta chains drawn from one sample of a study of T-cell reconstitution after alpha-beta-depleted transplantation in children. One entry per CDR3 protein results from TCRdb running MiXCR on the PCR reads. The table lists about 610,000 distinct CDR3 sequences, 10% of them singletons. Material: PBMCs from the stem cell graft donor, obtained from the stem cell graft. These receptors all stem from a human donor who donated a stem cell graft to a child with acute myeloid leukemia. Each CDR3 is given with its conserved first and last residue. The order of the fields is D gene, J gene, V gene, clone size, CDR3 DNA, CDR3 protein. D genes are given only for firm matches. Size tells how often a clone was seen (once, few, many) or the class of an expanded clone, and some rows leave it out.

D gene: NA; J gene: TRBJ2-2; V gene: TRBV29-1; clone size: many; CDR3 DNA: TGCAGCGTTGCTAGCGTTGTTAAGGCCGGGGAGCTGTTTTTT; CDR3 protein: CSVASVVKAGELFF
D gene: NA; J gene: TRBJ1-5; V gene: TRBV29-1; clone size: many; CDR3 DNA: TGCAGCGTTGGGAGTATTAATCAGCCCCAGCATTTT; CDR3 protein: CSVGSINQPQHF
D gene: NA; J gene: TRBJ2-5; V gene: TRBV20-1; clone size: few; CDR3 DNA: TGCAGTGCTTACAGGCAAGAGACCCAGTACTTC; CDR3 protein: CSAYRQETQYF
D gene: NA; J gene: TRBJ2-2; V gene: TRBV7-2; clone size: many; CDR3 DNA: TGTGCCAGCAGCTTAGATGGGGGGAACACCGGGGAGCTGTTTTTT; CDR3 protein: CASSLDGGNTGELFF
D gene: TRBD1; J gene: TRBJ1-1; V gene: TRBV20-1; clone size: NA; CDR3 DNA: TGCAGTGCCCCGGGCGGGCGGACAGGTGAAGCTTTCTTT; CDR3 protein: CSAPGGRTGEAFF
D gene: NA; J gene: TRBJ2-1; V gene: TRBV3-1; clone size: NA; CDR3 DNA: TGTGCCAGCGGGCCTTTGGACAATGAGCAGTTCTTC; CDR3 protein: CASGPLDNEQFF
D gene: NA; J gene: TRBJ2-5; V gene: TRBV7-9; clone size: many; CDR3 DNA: TGTGCCAGCAGCACCGCCCTGAAGGTCCAAGAGACCCAGTACTTC; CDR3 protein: CASSTALKVQETQYF
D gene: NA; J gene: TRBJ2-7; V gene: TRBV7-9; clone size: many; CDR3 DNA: TGTGCCAGCAGCTTAGATCCCTCCTACGAGCAGTACTTC; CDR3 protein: CASSLDPSYEQYF
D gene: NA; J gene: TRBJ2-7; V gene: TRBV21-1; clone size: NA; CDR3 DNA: TGTGCCAGCAGCAAGACAGGTTCCTACGAGCAGTACTTC; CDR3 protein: CASSKTGSYEQYF
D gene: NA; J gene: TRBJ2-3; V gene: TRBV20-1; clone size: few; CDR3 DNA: TGCAGTGCTGACAGGGAGCGGGGCACAGATACGCAGTATTTT; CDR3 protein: CSADRERGTDTQYF